Given below is one T cell receptor beta chain in context. As yet, its antigen is unknown. Produced via immunoSEQ multiplex PCR; TCRdb's table is partial and in-frame only. The repertoire consists of some 60,000 clones, with roughly 90% occurring once and the leading ten covering 9.7%. This sample was taken from a study of PD-1 blockade in classical Hodgkin lymphoma. Findings and limits, study-wide: Prior to therapy, complete responders displayed diversity much like that of newly diagnosed patients. Repertoires differed for reasons still undefined, possibly disease activity or prior therapy. Newly diagnosed patients reportedly trailed healthy donors in baseline TCR diversity. Nivolumab initiated under 1 year post-ASCT led to patient exclusion.

Brentuximab vedotin exposure varied among the patients, all of whom had relapsed after autologous stem cell transplantation. The CDR3 sequence is 15 residues long. V dropped 0 bases and J dropped 1 base, with 6 bases sitting between them. Per the germline V gene, CDR1 is SGHTA and CDR2 is FQGTGA. Sequencing used peripheral blood mononuclear cells (PBMCs), obtained at baseline. The origin of this receptor is a human donor with classical Hodgkin lymphoma. The chain links TRBV7-3 to TRBJ2-2; unclear D gene. The CDR3 DNA follows: TGTGCCAGCAGCTTAACAACACAGAACACCGGGGAGCTGTTTTTT. Its translation is CASSLTTQNTGELFF.